The sequence of this T cell receptor (beta chain) was determined in a study of T cell responses to AZD1222 COVID-19 vaccine. Generated by immunoSEQ multiplex PCR, the TCRdb table keeps only in-frame clones and is missing some. The sample includes about 97,000 clones, 80% to 90% of them seen just once. Study-level findings and limits: Reportedly, close to half of spike-specific TCRs are directed against unmutated variant regions. Donors, mostly white British, included more females; clonal diversity was possibly underestimated. Spike-specific TCR repertoires showed rising breadth and depth after two AZD1222 doses. Seropositive AZD1222 recipients at baseline numbered only six or seven.

Trimming left V 2 bases short and J 5 bases short, with 7 bases between. Germline CDR1 reads MDHEN; CDR2 reads SYDVKM. This CDR3 comprises 12 residues. Regarding this clone: Its specificity is unknown.

The chain links TRBV28 to TRBJ2-7; no clear D gene. The sequenced sample was peripheral blood, obtained on day 0 of AZD1222 vaccination. The TCR sequence derives from an adult in good health. The CDR3 loop reads CASSLIGHEQYF. DNA for the CDR3: TGTGCCAGCAGTTTAATCGGGCACGAGCAGTACTTC.